This TCR beta chain is drawn from a study of post-analysis software for immune sequencing data. cDNA libraries of TCR beta carried unique molecular identifiers. TCRdb re-called the PCR reads with MiXCR, one entry per CDR3 protein. The data show about 760,000 distinct CDR3 sequences, with roughly 29% seen just once and 0.5% to 0.6% held by the top ten. As concerns this clonotype: Its antigen is currently unknown.

Study-wide findings and caveats: With TRBV5-6, TRBV5-1 and TRBV20-1 included, about 5 TRBV segments were more frequent in patients than in controls.

CDR1 is MNHEY and CDR2 is SMNVEV in the germline V gene (reference sequence). V gave up 8 bases and J gave up 1 base, with 12 bases separating them. The CDR3 runs to 14 residues. What was sequenced was blood. This chain links TRBV27 with TRBJ1-5; D possibly corresponds to TRBD1 (5 bases). The clonotype originates from a girl between 5 and 17 years old with multiple sclerosis. The CDR3 bases are TGTGCCAGCGCAGGGACGTACAGCAATCAGCCCCAGCATTTT. It translates to CASAGTYSNQPQHF.